The source of this T cell receptor (beta chain) is a study of early T cells in non-severe SARS-CoV-2 infection. About the research overall: Whole-blood bulk RNA, unsorted, was sequenced, and chains were unpaired. Study-wide results and caveats: VDJdb matches were skewed toward anti-spike CD8 T cell responses.

Germline V lookup: CDR1 LNHDA, CDR2 SQIVND (reference sequence). The trim removed 7 bases at V and 2 bases at J, leaving 9 bases unmatched. The CDR3 contains 15 residues. A single record per CDR3 protein comes from TCRdb applying MiXCR to the 5' RACE reads. The sample records 20,000 to 25,000 distinct CDR3 sequences, 4% being singletons. There are many counts of this clonotype. What it binds is not known. J is TRBJ2-7 and V is TRBV19; TRBD1 aligns across 9 bases. This TCR was recovered from an adult who was a healthcare worker with PCR-confirmed SARS-CoV-2 infection or an uninfected control (not recorded which). Sequenced material: whole blood. CDR3 sequence (DNA): TGTGCCAGTACCCCAGGGACAGGGAAACCCTACGAGCAGTACTTC. It codes for CASTPGTGKPYEQYF.